The clone carrying this T cell receptor (beta chain) has only a few counts. The data belong to a study of blood T cell repertoires in COVID-19. Generated by immunoSEQ multiplex PCR, the TCRdb table keeps only in-frame clones and is missing some. The sample carries roughly 230,000 clones, under 90% recorded once. Participants, 18 to 89 years old, spanned more than 20 US areas. Which cohort a participant joined came from the clinical history participants gave. V dropped 3 bases and J dropped 6; count of bases not matched to a gene: 6. In germline, CDR1 is SGHNT, CDR2 YENEEA. The CDR3 sequence is 16 residues long.

Sequencing was done on a sample of PBMCs or T cells enriched from blood (not recorded which). The V gene is TRBV11-3, the J gene TRBJ1-5; the match to TRBD1 covers 12 bases. The clonotype originates from a woman aged 55-70 years who had recovered from COVID-19. The CDR3 nucleotides are TGTGCCAGCAGCTTTGTTAGGGACAGGGGGCCTCAGCCCCAGCATTTT. Its protein product is CASSFVRDRGPQPQHF.